What follows describes a single T cell receptor (beta chain). No antigen is known for it. Per-base qualities were not stored, and no clone one base away is much larger. Additional DNA sequences in this sample encode the identical CDR3. The sample originates from a study of blood T cell repertoires in COVID-19 (TCRdb year 2020). A note on the overall study: Samples covering the acute and convalescent phases of COVID-19 were provided by collaborators in the United States, Italy and Spain. Samples came from the ongoing ImmuneRACE study (first 160 participants) plus 1,254 subjects from 6 global collaborators. The repertoires were released in a freely available public database meant as a resource for research on the immune response to SARS-CoV-2. The sample metadata nearly always contained a de-identified subject ID, COVID-19 status, age in years and sex. The dataset comprised deeply sampled blood TCRbeta repertoires from subjects exposed to, actively infected with, or recovered from COVID-19. The material from the prospective study consisted of cDNA or gDNA derived from T cells, B-cell-depleted T cells, or PBMCs. Where available, HLA class I and class II types were obtained from metadata supplied by the sample provider rather than from assay-based typing.

Based on the germline V gene, the CDR1 and CDR2 sequences are KGHSH and LQKENI. Ends trimmed: V by 5 bases, J by 2 bases; bases unmatched to a gene: 1. The CDR3 spans 13 residues, from the cysteine through the phenylalanine. Left in the record is the CDR3 DNA by itself, 39 bases read in frame from the first base. Participants in the prospective study were aged about 18 to 95 years, lived in over 20 United States geographic areas, and enrolled through a virtual design. In the prospective study, participants were assigned to cohorts based on the clinical history participants reported in a screening survey and a study questionnaire. Mobile phlebotomists in the prospective study collected whole blood, serum and a nasopharyngeal or oropharyngeal swab from every participant. Additional blood draws and questionnaires over an approximately two-month period could optionally be provided by prospective study participants. Before DNA extraction, blood samples from the prospective study were shipped at room temperature or frozen.

General findings and caveats noted by the study authors: How much clinical and demographic metadata was included differed by source and by participant, and the metadata was provided uncurated.

The immunoSEQ Assay, a bias-controlled multiplex PCR, was used to amplify TCRbeta CDR3 regions from genomic DNA. On the authors' methods: Nucleated cell counts per sample were estimated from amplification of reference gene primers within the assay. To quantify the absolute abundance of each unique TCRbeta CDR3 rearrangement, sequence reads were collapsed and filtered. For each sample, productive Simpson clonality was calculated as the square root of Simpson's diversity index across productive rearrangements. Not all clones reach the TCRdb copy of this immuneACCESS table, which keeps in-frame sequences only. Checked studies attribute under half of the gap to unresolved V genes and leave the rest unexplained. The DNA was the basis for D and trimming; V, J and clone size are from that table. Counted in this sample were about 200,000 clones; around 80% of them appeared once. The biggest ten clones account for 6.5% to 9% of the sample.

The clonotype comes from a woman aged 40 to 55 with acute COVID-19. The V and J genes are TRBV18 and TRBJ1-1, and 8 bases in between align with TRBD1. The sequenced sample was PBMCs or T cells enriched from blood (not recorded which). This receptor carries the CDR3 CASSGQGNTEAFF. The bases read TGTGCCAGCTCAGGACAGGGAAACACTGAAGCTTTCTTT.